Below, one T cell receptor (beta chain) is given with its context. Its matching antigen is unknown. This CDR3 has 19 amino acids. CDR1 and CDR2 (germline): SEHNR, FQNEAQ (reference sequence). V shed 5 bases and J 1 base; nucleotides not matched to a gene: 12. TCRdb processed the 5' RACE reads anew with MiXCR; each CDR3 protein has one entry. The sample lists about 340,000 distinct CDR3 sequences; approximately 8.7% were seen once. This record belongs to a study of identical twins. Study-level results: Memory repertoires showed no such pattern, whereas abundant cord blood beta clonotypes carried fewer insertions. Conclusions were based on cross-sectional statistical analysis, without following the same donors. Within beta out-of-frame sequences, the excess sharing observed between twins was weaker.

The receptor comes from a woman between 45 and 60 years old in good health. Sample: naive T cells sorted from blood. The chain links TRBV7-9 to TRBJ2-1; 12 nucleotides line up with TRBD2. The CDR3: CASSAPPGLAGTSYNEQFF. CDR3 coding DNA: TGTGCCAGCAGCGCCCCTCCGGGACTAGCGGGCACTTCCTACAATGAGCAGTTCTTC. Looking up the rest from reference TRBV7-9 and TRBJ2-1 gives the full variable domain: DTGVSQNPRHKITKRGQNVTFRCDPISEHNRLYWYRQTLGQGPEFLTYFQNEAQLEKSRLLSDRFSAERPKGSFSTLEIQRTEQGDSAMYLCASSAPPGLAGTSYNEQFFGPGTRLTVL.